What follows are 7 T cell receptor beta chains derived from one specimen sequenced in a study of blood T cell repertoires in COVID-19. Only in-frame clones appear in the TCRdb table, and some are missing; sequencing was by immunoSEQ multiplex PCR. The table includes tens of thousands of clones, around 90% detected once. What was sequenced was peripheral blood. These receptors originate from a man aged 55 to 69 with COVID-19, enrolled during active disease.

This clone was seen only once. This chain uses TRBV6-2 or TRBV6-3 with TRBJ1-2; D gene ambiguous. This CDR3 contains 17 residues. Trimming pared 0 bases from V and 7 bases from J, leaving 21 bases between. Germline CDR1 and CDR2: MNHEY and SVGEGT. The DNA for the CDR3 is TGTGCCAGCAGTTACTCGGGCAGGCTTCCCCAATGGCGTGGCTACACCTTC. Translating gives CASSYSGRLPQWRGYTF.

Turning to this clone: Other DNA sequences from this sample encode an identical CDR3 as well. The chain joins TRBV19 to TRBJ1-5, with D perhaps matching TRBD1 (5 bases). Trimming took 1 base from V and 3 from J, leaving 7 bases between them. Germline CDR1 LNHDA, CDR2 SQIVND (reference sequence). CDR3 length: 14 amino acids. The CDR3 reads CASSIGQLNQPQHF. In DNA form, the CDR3 reads TGTGCCAGTAGTATAGGACAGCTCAATCAGCCCCAGCATTTT.

The V call is TRBV7-9, the J call TRBJ2-7, with 10 bases identical to TRBD1. From germline, CDR1 is SEHNR and CDR2 FQNEAQ (reference sequence). V trimming: 5 bases; J trimming: 5 bases; junction bases outside the gene matches: 15. The CDR3 covers 17 residues. CDR3 in amino acids: CASSLPQGQGNFDEQYF. The CDR3 DNA sequence: TGTGCCAGCAGCCTACCCCAGGGACAGGGGAACTTCGACGAGCAGTACTTC.

The DNA of the CDR3 is TGTGCTAGTGGTTTGGTAGTGACAGGGGGTTGGACTGAAGCTTTCTTT. Translated, it gives CASGLVVTGGWTEAFF. This chain connects TRBV12-5 to TRBJ1-1; 9 bases agree with TRBD1. The J segment lost 5 bases and the V segment lost 0 bases, leaving 7 bases of the junction unmatched. Germline V lookup: CDR1 LGHNT, CDR2 FRNRAP. The CDR3 runs 16 residues.

This clone was recorded only once. The CDR3 DNA follows: TGTGCCAGCAGCTACGGACAGGGCAACGGGGAGCTGTTTTTT. Protein product: CASSYGQGNGELFF. This chain uses TRBV7-7 with TRBJ2-2; TRBD1 aligns across 8 bases. The CDR3 spans 14 residues. Trimming removed 4 bases from V and 7 bases from J; junction bases left unmatched: 5. Germline V gene data show CDR1 as SSHAT and CDR2 as FNYEAQ (reference sequence).

The chain couples TRBV4-1 to TRBJ1-3; D unresolved. Trimming cost V 1 base and J 3 bases, with 7 bases left between them. Germline CDR1 MGHRA, CDR2 YSYEKL. The CDR3 covers 14 residues. The CDR3 here is CASSQGGYGNTIYF. The CDR3 DNA reads as TGCGCCAGCAGCCAAGGAGGGTATGGAAACACCATATATTTT.

J is TRBJ2-7 and V is TRBV10-1; D not certain. V lost 0 bases to trimming and J lost 4 bases, with 10 bases between them. This CDR3 is 14 amino acids long. The germline gives CDR1 WNHNN, CDR2 SYGVQD (reference sequence). CDR3 in DNA: TGCGCCAGCAGTGAGTCGTTTGAGGAATACGAGCAGTACTTC. Translation: CASSESFEEYEQYF.